A selection of T cell receptor beta chains follows, all from one sample in a study of blood T cell repertoires in COVID-19. Data came from immunoSEQ multiplex PCR; TCRdb stores just in-frame clones and leaves some out. The sample lists 390,000 or so clones, around 87% occurring once. Specimen: peripheral blood. Receptors originate from a woman aged 25-40 years with COVID-19, enrolled during active disease. CDR3s include the opening cysteine and the closing phenylalanine or tryptophan. The order of the fields is J gene, CDR3 length, clone size, D gene, V gene, CDR3 DNA, CDR3 protein. The D gene is left open where the match is weak. The size of a clone is reported for some rows only, either as once, few or many, or as a class for expanded clones.

j_call: TRBJ1-1; cdr3_length: 13; clone_size: few; d_call: .; v_call: TRBV5-4; cdr3_nt: TGTGCCAGCAGCTACCTGGGAGGGGGAGAAGCTTTCTTT; cdr3_aa: CASSYLGGGEAFF
j_call: TRBJ2-4; cdr3_length: 14; clone_size: .; d_call: .; v_call: TRBV19; cdr3_nt: TGTGCCAGTAGCCCCACAGGGGGGGCAAACATTCAGTACTTC; cdr3_aa: CASSPTGGANIQYF
j_call: TRBJ1-4; cdr3_length: 15; clone_size: .; d_call: TRBD1; v_call: TRBV5-1; cdr3_nt: TGCGCCAGCAGCTGGGCGGACAGGCTGGGGGAAAAACTGTTTTTT; cdr3_aa: CASSWADRLGEKLFF
j_call: TRBJ2-7; cdr3_length: 16; clone_size: .; d_call: TRBD1; v_call: TRBV4-3; cdr3_nt: TGCGCCAGCAGCCAAGCGTTTGGGACAGGGGTCTACGAGCAGTACTTC; cdr3_aa: CASSQAFGTGVYEQYF
j_call: TRBJ1-2; cdr3_length: 11; clone_size: few; d_call: .; v_call: TRBV30; cdr3_nt: TGTGCCTGGAGCCGGCGCGGTGGCTACACCTTC; cdr3_aa: CAWSRRGGYTF
j_call: TRBJ2-3; cdr3_length: 12; clone_size: .; d_call: TRBD2; v_call: TRBV6-5; cdr3_nt: TGTGCCAGCAGTAGCGGGGCAGATACGCAGTATTTT; cdr3_aa: CASSSGADTQYF
j_call: TRBJ2-2; cdr3_length: 16; clone_size: .; d_call: TRBD2; v_call: TRBV5-1; cdr3_nt: TGCGCCAGCAGCTTGGGAGCGGGAGCGAGCACCGGGGAGCTGTTTTTT; cdr3_aa: CASSLGAGASTGELFF
j_call: TRBJ2-1; cdr3_length: 16; clone_size: .; d_call: TRBD1; v_call: TRBV19; cdr3_nt: TGTGCCAGTAGTATCTTGGGACAGGGTGTGGTCAATGAGCAGTTCTTC; cdr3_aa: CASSILGQGVVNEQFF
j_call: TRBJ2-2; cdr3_length: 15; clone_size: once; d_call: TRBD2; v_call: TRBV27; cdr3_nt: TGTGCCAGCAGTTGGACTAGCGGGACAATCGGGGAGCTGTTTTTT; cdr3_aa: CASSWTSGTIGELFF
j_call: TRBJ2-7; cdr3_length: 13; clone_size: .; d_call: .; v_call: TRBV7-2; cdr3_nt: TGTGCCAGCAGCTTGGACAGTTTGTACGAGCAGTACTTC; cdr3_aa: CASSLDSLYEQYF
j_call: TRBJ2-7; cdr3_length: 14; clone_size: .; d_call: .; v_call: TRBV10-1; cdr3_nt: TGCGCCAGCAGTGAGTCCACAGGGACCTACGAGCAGTACTTC; cdr3_aa: CASSESTGTYEQYF
j_call: TRBJ1-6; cdr3_length: 13; clone_size: .; d_call: .; v_call: TRBV10-3; cdr3_nt: TGTGCCACCGTCGCGGAGGTTCGTTCACCCCTCCACTTT; cdr3_aa: CATVAEVRSPLHF
j_call: TRBJ1-4; cdr3_length: 16; clone_size: .; d_call: TRBD1; v_call: TRBV15; cdr3_nt: TGTGCCACCAGCAAAAGTTCGGGACAGGGATATGAAAAACTGTTTTTT; cdr3_aa: CATSKSSGQGYEKLFF
j_call: TRBJ2-5; cdr3_length: 14; clone_size: .; d_call: TRBD2; v_call: TRBV7-3; cdr3_nt: TGTGCCAGCAGCCCAAGCGGGGGCCGGGAGACCCAGTACTTC; cdr3_aa: CASSPSGGRETQYF
j_call: TRBJ2-2; cdr3_length: 17; clone_size: .; d_call: TRBD2; v_call: TRBV30; cdr3_nt: TGTGCCTGGAGGCCGGGGGGGGAAGCGGGAGGTTCCGGGGAGCTGTTTTTT; cdr3_aa: CAWRPGGEAGGSGELFF
j_call: TRBJ2-3; cdr3_length: 15; clone_size: .; d_call: TRBD1; v_call: TRBV7-3; cdr3_nt: TGTGCCAGCAGCTCGGGACAGGGCAGCACAGATACGCAGTATTTT; cdr3_aa: CASSSGQGSTDTQYF
j_call: TRBJ2-1; cdr3_length: 15; clone_size: .; d_call: .; v_call: TRBV5-4; cdr3_nt: TGTGCCAGCAGCTTGGCCGGGGTAGGGAACAATGAGCAGTTCTTC; cdr3_aa: CASSLAGVGNNEQFF
j_call: TRBJ1-1; cdr3_length: 14; clone_size: .; d_call: .; v_call: TRBV7-9; cdr3_nt: TGTGCCAGCAGCCCAGGGGCCCGGAGTCCAGAAGCTTTCTTT; cdr3_aa: CASSPGARSPEAFF
j_call: TRBJ2-7; cdr3_length: 14; clone_size: .; d_call: TRBD1; v_call: TRBV20-1; cdr3_nt: TGCAGTGCTAGTTTGACAGGGAAGTACTACGAGCAGTACTTC; cdr3_aa: CSASLTGKYYEQYF
j_call: TRBJ2-5; cdr3_length: 14; clone_size: .; d_call: .; v_call: TRBV18; cdr3_nt: TGTGCCAGCTCGGACTACACTCGACCAGAGACCCAGTACTTC; cdr3_aa: CASSDYTRPETQYF
j_call: TRBJ2-7; cdr3_length: 14; clone_size: .; d_call: .; v_call: TRBV4-1; cdr3_nt: TGCGCCAGCAGCCAGGAACAGGGTTGGGTGGAAAAGTACTTC; cdr3_aa: CASSQEQGWVEKYF
j_call: TRBJ1-1; cdr3_length: 12; clone_size: .; d_call: .; v_call: TRBV30; cdr3_nt: TGTGCCTGGAGGGCACAGACCACTGAAGCTTTCTTT; cdr3_aa: CAWRAQTTEAFF
j_call: TRBJ2-3; cdr3_length: 18; clone_size: .; d_call: TRBD2; v_call: TRBV5-1; cdr3_nt: TGCGCCAGCAGCATGGGACTAGCGGGAGGGCCGAGCACAGATACGCAGTATTTT; cdr3_aa: CASSMGLAGGPSTDTQYF
j_call: TRBJ2-7; cdr3_length: 15; clone_size: .; d_call: .; v_call: TRBV2; cdr3_nt: TGTGCCAGCAGCGCGTATGGCGGGGAGGTCTACGAGCAGTACTTC; cdr3_aa: CASSAYGGEVYEQYF
j_call: TRBJ1-2; cdr3_length: 13; clone_size: .; d_call: .; v_call: TRBV10-3; cdr3_nt: TGTGCCATTCAGCGTGAGACGACGGATGGCTACACCTTC; cdr3_aa: CAIQRETTDGYTF
j_call: TRBJ2-4; cdr3_length: 20; clone_size: .; d_call: TRBD2; v_call: TRBV30; cdr3_nt: TGTGCCTGGAGTGTACATCCGGCTAGCGGGACCTCAGTGCCCAAAAACATTCAGTACTTC; cdr3_aa: CAWSVHPASGTSVPKNIQYF
j_call: TRBJ2-7; cdr3_length: 14; clone_size: .; d_call: .; v_call: TRBV10-3; cdr3_nt: TGTGCCACGGGACTTCGCGGAGATTCCTACGAGCAGTACTTC; cdr3_aa: CATGLRGDSYEQYF
j_call: TRBJ2-3; cdr3_length: 16; clone_size: .; d_call: .; v_call: TRBV4-2; cdr3_nt: TGTGCCAGCAGCCAAGATACAGAGGGCTTCATAGATACGCAGTATTTT; cdr3_aa: CASSQDTEGFIDTQYF
j_call: TRBJ2-1; cdr3_length: 13; clone_size: .; d_call: TRBD1; v_call: TRBV29-1; cdr3_nt: TGCAGCGCTGAGACAGGGGCCTACAATGAGCAGTTCTTC; cdr3_aa: CSAETGAYNEQFF
j_call: TRBJ2-1; cdr3_length: 16; clone_size: .; d_call: TRBD2; v_call: TRBV13; cdr3_nt: TGTGCCAGCAGCGTTGGAAGCGGGAGGGCCGATAATGAGCAGTTCTTC; cdr3_aa: CASSVGSGRADNEQFF
j_call: TRBJ1-3; cdr3_length: 13; clone_size: once; d_call: TRBD1; v_call: TRBV12-3/TRBV12-4; cdr3_nt: TGTGCCAGCAGCAGGGGGCTTGGAAACACCATATATTTT; cdr3_aa: CASSRGLGNTIYF
j_call: TRBJ1-1; cdr3_length: 13; clone_size: .; d_call: .; v_call: TRBV28; cdr3_nt: TGTGCCAGCAGTTTAAGGGGATCCACTGAAGCTTTCTTT; cdr3_aa: CASSLRGSTEAFF
j_call: TRBJ2-2; cdr3_length: 13; clone_size: .; d_call: .; v_call: TRBV30; cdr3_nt: TGTGCCTGGAGTGACAGGGAAGTCGGGGAGCTGTTTTTT; cdr3_aa: CAWSDREVGELFF
j_call: TRBJ1-2; cdr3_length: 15; clone_size: .; d_call: .; v_call: TRBV3-1/TRBV3-2; cdr3_nt: TGTGCCAGCAGCCAAGTCCAGATCGATATATGGGGCTACACCTTC; cdr3_aa: CASSQVQIDIWGYTF
j_call: TRBJ1-5; cdr3_length: 15; clone_size: .; d_call: TRBD1; v_call: TRBV30; cdr3_nt: TGTGCCTGGAGTCATGGCCCAGGGGGTAATCAGCCCCAGCATTTT; cdr3_aa: CAWSHGPGGNQPQHF
j_call: TRBJ2-1; cdr3_length: 14; clone_size: .; d_call: .; v_call: TRBV4-3; cdr3_nt: TGCGCCAGCAGCCAAGGAACAGGGTTCGGCGAGCAGTTCTTC; cdr3_aa: CASSQGTGFGEQFF
j_call: TRBJ2-7; cdr3_length: 15; clone_size: .; d_call: TRBD2; v_call: TRBV9; cdr3_nt: TGTGCCAGCAACCTAGCGGGAGACTCCTCCTACGAGCAGTACTTC; cdr3_aa: CASNLAGDSSYEQYF
j_call: TRBJ1-5; cdr3_length: 16; clone_size: .; d_call: TRBD1; v_call: TRBV5-6; cdr3_nt: TGTGCCAGCAGCTTGGCCGGGACAGGGATGAATCAGCCCCAGCATTTT; cdr3_aa: CASSLAGTGMNQPQHF
j_call: TRBJ2-4; cdr3_length: 16; clone_size: .; d_call: .; v_call: TRBV4-3; cdr3_nt: TGCGCCAGCAGCCAAGCCGCGGAAAAGGTCCAGGGCATTCAGTACTTC; cdr3_aa: CASSQAAEKVQGIQYF
j_call: TRBJ1-2; cdr3_length: 14; clone_size: .; d_call: .; v_call: TRBV2; cdr3_nt: TGTGCCAGCAGTGAAATCGTGGGCGGGGGTGGCTACACCTTC; cdr3_aa: CASSEIVGGGGYTF
j_call: TRBJ1-1; cdr3_length: 13; clone_size: .; d_call: TRBD1; v_call: TRBV12-3/TRBV12-4; cdr3_nt: TGTGCCAGCACCCAGGACAGGGGCACTGAAGCTTTCTTT; cdr3_aa: CASTQDRGTEAFF
j_call: TRBJ2-1; cdr3_length: 13; clone_size: few; d_call: TRBD2; v_call: TRBV2; cdr3_nt: TGTGCCAGTACTAGCGGGAGCCATAATGAGCAGTTCTTC; cdr3_aa: CASTSGSHNEQFF
j_call: TRBJ1-2; cdr3_length: 14; clone_size: .; d_call: .; v_call: TRBV6-5; cdr3_nt: TGTGCCAGCAGTTACTCGGGCACGGGAAAAGGCTACACCTTC; cdr3_aa: CASSYSGTGKGYTF
j_call: TRBJ1-1; cdr3_length: 15; clone_size: once; d_call: TRBD1; v_call: TRBV5-4; cdr3_nt: TGTGCCAGCAGCCGGGGCGGACAGGACCACACTGAAGCTTTCTTT; cdr3_aa: CASSRGGQDHTEAFF
j_call: TRBJ2-1; cdr3_length: 14; clone_size: .; d_call: .; v_call: TRBV7-9; cdr3_nt: TGTGCCAGCAGCTTAATCGGGAGAAGCGATGAGCAGTTCTTC; cdr3_aa: CASSLIGRSDEQFF
j_call: TRBJ1-4; cdr3_length: 14; clone_size: .; d_call: TRBD1; v_call: TRBV5-8; cdr3_nt: TGTGCCAGCAGCCCGGGACAGGGGAAAGAAAAACTGTTTTTT; cdr3_aa: CASSPGQGKEKLFF
j_call: TRBJ1-5; cdr3_length: 16; clone_size: .; d_call: TRBD1; v_call: TRBV5-1; cdr3_nt: TGCGCCAGCAGCTTGGATTTGGGACAGGGCAGTCAGCCCCAGCATTTT; cdr3_aa: CASSLDLGQGSQPQHF
j_call: TRBJ2-1; cdr3_length: 16; clone_size: .; d_call: TRBD2; v_call: TRBV18; cdr3_nt: TGTGCCAGCTCACCACCGATTAAGCGGGAGGGTGATGAGCAGTTCTTC; cdr3_aa: CASSPPIKREGDEQFF
j_call: TRBJ2-3; cdr3_length: 21; clone_size: .; d_call: TRBD2; v_call: TRBV6-2/TRBV6-3; cdr3_nt: TGTGCCAGCAGTTACCCAAAAATTCCGGCTAGCGGGAACAGAGGTTCAGATACGCAGTATTTT; cdr3_aa: CASSYPKIPASGNRGSDTQYF
j_call: TRBJ1-1; cdr3_length: 16; clone_size: .; d_call: TRBD1; v_call: TRBV11-2; cdr3_nt: TGTGCCAGCAGCACACATCAACAGGGGAGTGGGACTGAAGCTTTCTTT; cdr3_aa: CASSTHQQGSGTEAFF
j_call: TRBJ1-1; cdr3_length: 14; clone_size: .; d_call: .; v_call: TRBV28; cdr3_nt: TGTGCCAGCAGTTTATTAGGGGGTGGCGCTGAAGCTTTCTTT; cdr3_aa: CASSLLGGGAEAFF
j_call: TRBJ2-5; cdr3_length: 14; clone_size: .; d_call: .; v_call: TRBV5-1; cdr3_nt: TGCGCCAGCAGCTTGTACCTTTACCAGGAGACCCAGTACTTC; cdr3_aa: CASSLYLYQETQYF
j_call: TRBJ2-3; cdr3_length: 15; clone_size: .; d_call: .; v_call: TRBV14; cdr3_nt: TGTGCCAGCAGCTCGTCGGGGGTCGGTCATCATACGCAGTATTTT; cdr3_aa: CASSSSGVGHHTQYF
j_call: TRBJ2-5; cdr3_length: 16; clone_size: .; d_call: TRBD1; v_call: TRBV19; cdr3_nt: TGTGCCAGTAGTAGGGGGACAGGGCAAATTCAAGAGACCCAGTACTTC; cdr3_aa: CASSRGTGQIQETQYF
j_call: TRBJ1-2; cdr3_length: 13; clone_size: .; d_call: TRBD1; v_call: TRBV30; cdr3_nt: TGTGCCTGGAGTAACAGGGGCCCCTATGGCTACACCTTC; cdr3_aa: CAWSNRGPYGYTF